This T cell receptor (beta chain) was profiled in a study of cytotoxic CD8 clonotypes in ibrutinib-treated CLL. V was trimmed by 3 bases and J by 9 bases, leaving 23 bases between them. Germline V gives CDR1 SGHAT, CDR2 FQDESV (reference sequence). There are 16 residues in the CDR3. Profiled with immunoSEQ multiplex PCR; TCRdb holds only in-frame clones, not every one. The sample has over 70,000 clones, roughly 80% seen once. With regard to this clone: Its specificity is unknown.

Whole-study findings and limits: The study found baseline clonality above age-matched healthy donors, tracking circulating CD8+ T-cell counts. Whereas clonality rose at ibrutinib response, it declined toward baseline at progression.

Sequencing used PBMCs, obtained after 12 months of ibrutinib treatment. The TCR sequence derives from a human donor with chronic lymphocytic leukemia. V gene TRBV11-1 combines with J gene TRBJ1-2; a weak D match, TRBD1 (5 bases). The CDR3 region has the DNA TGTGCCAGCAGCTTTCTCGCGGCAGGGACCCTCTCGAGCTACACCTTC. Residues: CASSFLAAGTLSSYTF.